What follows are 9 T cell receptor beta chains derived from one specimen sequenced in a study of blood T cell repertoires in COVID-19. Assay used: immunoSEQ multiplex PCR; TCRdb lists only in-frame clones, some missing. The sample has some 390,000 clones, approximately 86% seen once. The sample was peripheral blood. The receptors derive from a human donor in a cohort sampled during active COVID-19.

This sequence joins TRBV11-2 and TRBJ2-5, with D perhaps TRBD1 (9 bases). The CDR3 contains 17 residues. V gave up 3 bases and J gave up 5 bases, with 22 bases separating them. CDR1 is SGHAT and CDR2 is FQNNGV in the germline V gene. Written as DNA, the CDR3 is TGTGCCAGCAGCTTTGGCGCGGGGGGACAGGGTGGGGAGACCCAGTACTTC. Translating gives CASSFGAGGQGGETQYF.

The chain joins TRBV2 to TRBJ1-2, with TRBD1 as a possible D gene (5 bases). The CDR3 totals 14 residues. Per germline, CDR1 SNHLY and CDR2 FYNNEI. V lost 5 bases and J lost 3, with 13 bases in between. CDR3 in DNA: TGTGCCAGCAGTAGTCAGGGCGGTGACTATGGCTACACCTTC. Its translation is CASSSQGGDYGYTF.

The chain couples TRBV7-6 to TRBJ2-2; 10 nucleotides agree with TRBD1. The V and J ends lost 3 bases and 4 bases, in that order; junction bases with no gene match: 5. The CDR3 loop spans 16 amino acids. Germline values: CDR1 SGHVS, CDR2 FNYEAQ. CDR3 DNA sequence: TGTGCCAGCAGCTTGTGGGACAGGGGTGTCACCGGGGAGCTGTTTTTT. Amino acids: CASSLWDRGVTGELFF.

The chain has TRBV28 and TRBJ2-7; 8 bases are a match to TRBD2. This CDR3 contains 18 residues. The germline V gene has CDR1 MDHEN and CDR2 SYDVKM. With V trimmed by 6 bases and J by 6 bases, 22 bases remained unmatched. The CDR3 here is CASSPRGLWGGRFAEQYF. CDR3 in DNA: TGTGCCAGCAGCCCGAGAGGTTTATGGGGCGGGAGGTTTGCCGAGCAGTACTTC.

This clone was found many times. V gene TRBV4-1 combines with J gene TRBJ1-2; D possibly corresponds to TRBD1 (6 bases). Germline V lookup: CDR1 MGHRA, CDR2 YSYEKL. CDR3 length: 15 residues. V shed 1 base and J shed 5 bases, with 14 bases lying between them. CDR3 in amino acids: CASSQVSTGSYGYTF. The CDR3 nucleotides read TGCGCCAGCAGCCAAGTGTCGACAGGCTCATATGGCTACACCTTC.

The chain recombines TRBV7-9 with TRBJ1-2; 8 bases map to TRBD1. Germline V CDR1 and CDR2: SEHNR, FQNEAQ (reference sequence). CDR3 size: 17 residues. The J segment lost 0 bases and the V segment lost 5 bases, leaving 11 bases of the junction unmatched. The CDR3 nucleotides are TGTGCCAGCAGCCGCTTCGGACAGGGTGGACCTAACTATGGCTACACCTTC. Its translation is CASSRFGQGGPNYGYTF.

The V and J genes are TRBV12-3 or TRBV12-4 and TRBJ2-1; D is unclear. CDR3 size: 13 residues. Trimming removed 2 bases from V and 4 bases from J, with 6 bases in between. CDR3 protein: CASSLSLYNEQFF. The CDR3 DNA reads as TGTGCCAGCAGTTTATCCTTATACAATGAGCAGTTCTTC.

The rearrangement links TRBV4-1 to TRBJ2-1; 11 nucleotides match TRBD2. The junction had 11 bases not matched to a gene; V was cut back by 6 bases and J by 7 bases. Germline CDR1 MGHRA, CDR2 YSYEKL. The length of the CDR3 is 16 residues. As DNA, the CDR3 is TGCGCCAGCAGGCAGGGACTAGCGGATAATGAGAATGAGCAGTTCTTC. This encodes CASRQGLADNENEQFF.

This chain's CDR3 is CASSPPTGFEQYF. In nucleotides, the CDR3 is TGTGCCAGCTCACCACCTACAGGGTTCGAGCAGTACTTC. The chain is built from TRBV18 and TRBJ2-7, with D maybe TRBD1 (6 bases). Trimming cost V 0 bases and J 6 bases, with 9 bases left between them. Per germline, CDR1 KGHSH and CDR2 LQKENI. The CDR3 spans 13 residues.